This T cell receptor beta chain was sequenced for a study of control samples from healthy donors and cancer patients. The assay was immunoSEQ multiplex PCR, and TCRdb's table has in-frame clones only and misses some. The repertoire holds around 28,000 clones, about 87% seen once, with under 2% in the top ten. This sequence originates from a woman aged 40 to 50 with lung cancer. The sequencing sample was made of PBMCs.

In DNA, the CDR3 is TGTGCCAGCAGCTCCAGACAGGGGGTTATGGTAACTGAAGCTTTCTTT. This translates into CASSSRQGVMVTEAFF. The chain combines TRBV7-9 with TRBJ1-1; TRBD1 matches at 9 bases. This CDR3 comprises 16 residues. V lost 4 bases, J lost 5 bases, and 11 bases stayed unmatched. CDR1 and CDR2 from the germline V gene are SEHNR and FQNEAQ (reference sequence).